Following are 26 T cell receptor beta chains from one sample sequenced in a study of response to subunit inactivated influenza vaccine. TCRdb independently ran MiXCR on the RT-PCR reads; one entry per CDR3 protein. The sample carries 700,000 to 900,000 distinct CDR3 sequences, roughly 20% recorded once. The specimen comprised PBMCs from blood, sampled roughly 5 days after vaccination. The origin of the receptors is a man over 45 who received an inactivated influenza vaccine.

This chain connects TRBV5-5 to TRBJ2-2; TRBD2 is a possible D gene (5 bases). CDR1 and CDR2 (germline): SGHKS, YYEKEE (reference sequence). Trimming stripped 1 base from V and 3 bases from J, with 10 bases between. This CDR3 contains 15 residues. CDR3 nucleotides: TGTGCCAGCAGCTTGAAATTCGGGGACACCGGGGAGCTGTTTTTT. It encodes CASSLKFGDTGELFF.

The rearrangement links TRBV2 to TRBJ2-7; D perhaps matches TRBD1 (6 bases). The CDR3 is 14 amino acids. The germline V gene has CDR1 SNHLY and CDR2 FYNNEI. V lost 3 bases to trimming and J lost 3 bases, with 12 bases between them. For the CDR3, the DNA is TGTGCCAGCAGTGAGTACAGGGCCTACTACGAGCAGTACTTC. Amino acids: CASSEYRAYYEQYF.

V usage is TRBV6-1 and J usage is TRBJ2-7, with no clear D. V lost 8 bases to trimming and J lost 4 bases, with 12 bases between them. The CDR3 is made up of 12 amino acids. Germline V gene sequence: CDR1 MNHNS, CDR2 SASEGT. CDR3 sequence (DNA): TGTGCCAGCGACCGGAGATCATACGAGCAGTACTTC. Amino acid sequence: CASDRRSYEQYF.

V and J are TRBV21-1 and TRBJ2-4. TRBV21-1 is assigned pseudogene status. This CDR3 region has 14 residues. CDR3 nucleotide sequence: TGTGCCAGTGATACAGGGTTAGCCAAAAACATTCAGTACTTC. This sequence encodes CASDTGLAKNIQYF.

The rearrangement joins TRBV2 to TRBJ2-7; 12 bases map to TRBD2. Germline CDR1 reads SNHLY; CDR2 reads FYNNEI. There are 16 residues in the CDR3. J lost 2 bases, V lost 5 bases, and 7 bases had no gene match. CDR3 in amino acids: CASSSQTSGRPYEQYF. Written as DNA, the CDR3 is TGTGCCAGCAGTTCACAAACTAGCGGGAGGCCCTACGAGCAGTACTTC.

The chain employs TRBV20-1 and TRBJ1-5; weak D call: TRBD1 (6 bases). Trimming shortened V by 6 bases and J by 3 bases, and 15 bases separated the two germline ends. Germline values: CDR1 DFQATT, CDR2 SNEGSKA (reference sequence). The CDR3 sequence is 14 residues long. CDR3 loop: CSALRGQSNQPQHF. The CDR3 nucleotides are TGCAGTGCCCTCCGGGGGCAGTCCAATCAGCCCCAGCATTTT.

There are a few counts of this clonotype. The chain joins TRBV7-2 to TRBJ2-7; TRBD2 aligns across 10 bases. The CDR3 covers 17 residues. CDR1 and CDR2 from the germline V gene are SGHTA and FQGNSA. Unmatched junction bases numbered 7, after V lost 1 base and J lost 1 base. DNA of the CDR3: TGTGCCAGCAGCTTAGGGCTAGCGGGAGTGGATTCCTACGAGCAGTACTTC. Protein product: CASSLGLAGVDSYEQYF.

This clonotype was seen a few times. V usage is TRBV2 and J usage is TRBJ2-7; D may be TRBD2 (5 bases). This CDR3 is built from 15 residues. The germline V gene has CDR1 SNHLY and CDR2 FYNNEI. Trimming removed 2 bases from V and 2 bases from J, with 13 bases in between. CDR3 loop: CASSERGVYTYEQYF. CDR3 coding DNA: TGTGCCAGCAGTGAACGGGGAGTCTATACCTACGAGCAGTACTTC.

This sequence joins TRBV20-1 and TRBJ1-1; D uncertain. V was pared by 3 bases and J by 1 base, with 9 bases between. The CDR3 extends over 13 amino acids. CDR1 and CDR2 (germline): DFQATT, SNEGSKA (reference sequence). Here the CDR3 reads CSASFSQNTEAFF. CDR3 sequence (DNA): TGCAGTGCTAGCTTCAGCCAGAACACTGAAGCTTTCTTT.

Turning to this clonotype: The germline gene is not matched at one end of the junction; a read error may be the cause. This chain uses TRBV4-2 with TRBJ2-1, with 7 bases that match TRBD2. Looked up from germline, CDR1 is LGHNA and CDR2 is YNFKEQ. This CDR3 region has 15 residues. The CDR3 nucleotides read TGTGCCAGCAGCCAACAATCGGAGGGAGGGGATGAGCGGTTCTTC. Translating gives CASSQQSEGGDERFF.

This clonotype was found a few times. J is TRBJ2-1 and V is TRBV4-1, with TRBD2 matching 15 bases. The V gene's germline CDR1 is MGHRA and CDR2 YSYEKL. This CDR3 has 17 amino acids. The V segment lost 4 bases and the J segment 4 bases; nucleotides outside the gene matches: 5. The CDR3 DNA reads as TGCGCCAGCAGCCCTGGACTAGCGGGAGGGATTTACAATGAGCAGTTCTTC. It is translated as CASSPGLAGGIYNEQFF.

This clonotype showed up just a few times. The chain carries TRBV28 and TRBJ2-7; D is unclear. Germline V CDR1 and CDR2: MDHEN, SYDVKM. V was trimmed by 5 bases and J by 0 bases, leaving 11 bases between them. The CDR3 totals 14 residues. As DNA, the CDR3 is TGTGCCAGCAGTCCGACTTATAGCTCCTACGAGCAGTACTTC. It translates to CASSPTYSSYEQYF.

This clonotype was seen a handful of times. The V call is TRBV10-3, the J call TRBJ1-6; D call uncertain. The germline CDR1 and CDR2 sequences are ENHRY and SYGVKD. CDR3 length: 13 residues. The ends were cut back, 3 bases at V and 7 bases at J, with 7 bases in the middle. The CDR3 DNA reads TGTGCCATCAGTGATCGGCAGAATTCACCCCTCCACTTT. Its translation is CAISDRQNSPLHF.

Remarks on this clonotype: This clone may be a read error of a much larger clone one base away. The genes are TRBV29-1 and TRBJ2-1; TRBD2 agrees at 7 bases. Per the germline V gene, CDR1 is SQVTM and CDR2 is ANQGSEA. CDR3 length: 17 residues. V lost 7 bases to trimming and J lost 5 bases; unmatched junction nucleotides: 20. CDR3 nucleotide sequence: TGCAGCGCTCTACGTAATCGACTAGAGCGGGATAACAATGAGCAGTTCTTC. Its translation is CSALRNRLERDNNEQFF.

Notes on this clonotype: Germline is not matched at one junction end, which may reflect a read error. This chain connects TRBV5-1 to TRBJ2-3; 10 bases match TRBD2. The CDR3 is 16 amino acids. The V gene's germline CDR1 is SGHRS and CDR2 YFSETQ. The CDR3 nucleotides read TGCGCCAGCAGCTTGGAATTAGCGGGGGGCACAGATGCGCAGTATTTT. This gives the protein CASSLELAGGTDAQYF.

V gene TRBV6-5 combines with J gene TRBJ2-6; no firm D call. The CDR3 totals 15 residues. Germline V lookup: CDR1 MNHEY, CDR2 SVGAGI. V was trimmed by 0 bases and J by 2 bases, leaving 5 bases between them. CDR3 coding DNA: TGTGCCAGCAGTTACTCTGGGGCTGGGGCCAACGTCCTGACTTTC. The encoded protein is CASSYSGAGANVLTF.

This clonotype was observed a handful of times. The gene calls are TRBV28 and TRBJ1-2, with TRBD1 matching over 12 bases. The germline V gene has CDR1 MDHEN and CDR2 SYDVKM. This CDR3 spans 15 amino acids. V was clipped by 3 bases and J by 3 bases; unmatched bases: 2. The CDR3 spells CASSFGTGGHYGYTF. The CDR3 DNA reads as TGTGCCAGCAGTTTTGGGACAGGGGGCCACTATGGCTACACCTTC.

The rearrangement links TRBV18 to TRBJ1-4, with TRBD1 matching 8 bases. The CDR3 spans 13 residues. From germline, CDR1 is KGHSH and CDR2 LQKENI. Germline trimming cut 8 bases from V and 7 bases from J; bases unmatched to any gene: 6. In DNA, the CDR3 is TGTGCCAGCCGGACAGGGATCGGTGAAAAACTGTTTTTT. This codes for CASRTGIGEKLFF.

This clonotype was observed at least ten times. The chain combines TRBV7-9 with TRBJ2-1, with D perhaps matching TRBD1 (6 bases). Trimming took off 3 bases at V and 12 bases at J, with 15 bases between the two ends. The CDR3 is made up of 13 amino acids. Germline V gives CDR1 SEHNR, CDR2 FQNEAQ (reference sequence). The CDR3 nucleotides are TGTGCCAGCAGCTTCGTGCCACGAGGGGGGCAGTTCTTC. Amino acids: CASSFVPRGGQFF.

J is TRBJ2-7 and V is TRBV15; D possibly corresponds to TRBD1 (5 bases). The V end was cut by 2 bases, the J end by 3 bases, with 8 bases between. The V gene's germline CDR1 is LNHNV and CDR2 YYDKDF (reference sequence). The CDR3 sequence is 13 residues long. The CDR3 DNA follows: TGTGCCACCAGCAGACCAGACAGCTACGAGCAGTACTTC. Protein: CATSRPDSYEQYF.

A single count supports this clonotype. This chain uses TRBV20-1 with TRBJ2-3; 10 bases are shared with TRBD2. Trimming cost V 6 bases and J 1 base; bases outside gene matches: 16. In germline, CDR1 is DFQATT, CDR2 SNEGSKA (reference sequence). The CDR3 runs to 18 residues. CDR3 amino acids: CSADGGTSVTGGTDTQYF. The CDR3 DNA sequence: TGCAGTGCGGACGGGGGGACTAGCGTAACAGGAGGCACAGATACGCAGTATTTT.

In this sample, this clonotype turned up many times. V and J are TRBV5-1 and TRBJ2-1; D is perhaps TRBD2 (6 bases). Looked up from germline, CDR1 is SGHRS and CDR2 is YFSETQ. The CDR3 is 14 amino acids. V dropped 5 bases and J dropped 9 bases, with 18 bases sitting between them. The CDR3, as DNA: TGCGCCAGCAGAATGGACGTATTCGGGGGTGAGCAGTTCTTC. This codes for CASRMDVFGGEQFF.

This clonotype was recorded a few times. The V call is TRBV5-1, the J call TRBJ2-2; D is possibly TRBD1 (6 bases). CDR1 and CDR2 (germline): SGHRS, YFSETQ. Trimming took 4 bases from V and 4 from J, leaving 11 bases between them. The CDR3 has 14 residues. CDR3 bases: TGCGCCAGCAGCGGAGGACAGTCCACCGGGGAGCTGTTTTTT. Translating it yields CASSGGQSTGELFF.

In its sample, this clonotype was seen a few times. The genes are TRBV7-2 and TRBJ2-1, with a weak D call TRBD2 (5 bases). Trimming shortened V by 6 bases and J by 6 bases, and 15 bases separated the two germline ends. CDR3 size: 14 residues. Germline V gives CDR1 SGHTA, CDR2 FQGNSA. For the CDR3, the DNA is TGTGCCAGCAGGACTACATCCAACCGCAATGAGCAGTTCTTC. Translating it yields CASRTTSNRNEQFF.

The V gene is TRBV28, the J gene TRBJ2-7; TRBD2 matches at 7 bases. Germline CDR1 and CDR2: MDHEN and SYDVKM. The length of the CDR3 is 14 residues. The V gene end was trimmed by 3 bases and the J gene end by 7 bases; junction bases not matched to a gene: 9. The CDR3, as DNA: TGTGCCAGCAGTTTTTGGGGGGGGTCGGAAGAGCAGTACTTC. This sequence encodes CASSFWGGSEEQYF.

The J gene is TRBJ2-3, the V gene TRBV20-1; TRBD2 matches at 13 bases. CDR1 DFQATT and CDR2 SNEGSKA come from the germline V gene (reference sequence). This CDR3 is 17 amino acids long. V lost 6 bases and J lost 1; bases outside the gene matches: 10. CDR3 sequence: CSARGTSGIARTDTQYF. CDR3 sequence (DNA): TGCAGTGCCAGGGGGACTAGCGGGATAGCTCGCACAGATACGCAGTATTTT.